These 30 T cell receptor beta chains were sequenced from one sample in a study of blood T cells in healthy people across ages. PCR was performed a second time for about 6 to 12 cycles using a sample-barcoded 5' primer and a J-beta primer mix. TCRdb re-analysed the 5' RACE reads in MiXCR, keeping a single row per CDR3 protein. The table records about 1.6 million distinct CDR3 sequences, roughly a third of them present only once. Sequences were obtained from blood. The source of these receptors is a woman between 25 and 40 years old in good health.

J is TRBJ2-5 and V is TRBV12-3 or TRBV12-4, with D possibly TRBD1 on 6 matching bases. The CDR3 is made up of 14 amino acids. V lost 5 bases and J lost 4, with 14 bases in between. Written as DNA, the CDR3 is TGTGCCAGCAGTCCCCGGGACACCGGAGAGACCCAGTACTTC. It yields the protein CASSPRDTGETQYF.

This chain connects TRBV20-1 to TRBJ2-7; 9 bases are shared with TRBD1. This CDR3 comprises 13 residues. Germline V CDR1 and CDR2: DFQATT, SNEGSKA (reference sequence). The V segment lost 5 bases and the J segment 4 bases; nucleotides outside the gene matches: 6. The CDR3 region is CSAADRGRYEQYF. The CDR3 DNA follows: TGCAGTGCTGCGGACAGGGGAAGGTACGAGCAGTACTTC.

This clonotype has just a few counts. The rearrangement uses TRBV7-3 and TRBJ1-2; no firm D call. This CDR3 is built from 14 residues. CDR1 and CDR2 (germline): SGHTA, FQGTGA. V was cut by 5 bases and J by 1 base, with 11 bases left in between. In DNA, the CDR3 is TGTGCCAGCAGCCCCGCCTTTGGTAACTATGGCTACACCTTC. Translated: CASSPAFGNYGYTF.

J is TRBJ2-1 and V is TRBV11-2, with 7 bases aligning to TRBD2. The junction had 8 bases not matched to a gene; V was cut back by 3 bases and J by 9 bases. This CDR3 is 14 amino acids long. Germline V gene sequence: CDR1 SGHAT, CDR2 FQNNGV. The CDR3 protein is CASSFIAGGSEQFF. In nucleotides, the CDR3 is TGTGCCAGCAGCTTTATAGCGGGCGGTAGTGAGCAGTTCTTC.

This clonotype was observed a handful of times. V is TRBV7-9 and J is TRBJ2-1, with D possibly TRBD2 on 6 matching bases. V was shortened by 7 bases and J by 8 bases, with 12 bases between the two germline ends. The CDR3 sequence is 12 residues long. The germline gives CDR1 SEHNR, CDR2 FQNEAQ (reference sequence). CDR3 residues: CASTGPGDEQFF. For the CDR3, the DNA is TGTGCCAGCACCGGCCCGGGGGATGAGCAGTTCTTC.

The chain uses TRBV30 and TRBJ2-1, with D perhaps TRBD1 (6 bases). The CDR3 totals 12 residues. V lost 4 bases and J lost 12, with 16 bases in between. CDR1 GTSNPN and CDR2 SVGIG come from the germline V gene (reference sequence). The CDR3 spells CAWKTGFGGQFF. The CDR3 coding sequence is TGTGCCTGGAAAACAGGGTTTGGTGGGCAGTTCTTC.

The chain has TRBV6-2 or TRBV6-3 and TRBJ1-5, with TRBD1 matching over 7 bases. The germline V gene encodes CDR1 MNHEY and CDR2 SVGEGT. The CDR3 has 15 residues. The V and J ends lost 7 bases and 3 bases, in that order; junction bases with no gene match: 9. CDR3 nucleotide sequence: TGTGCCAGCAAGCCAAGAGGACAGGCCAATCAGCCCCAGCATTTT. Amino acids: CASKPRGQANQPQHF.

This clonotype was counted between two and nine times. V gene TRBV6-1 combines with J gene TRBJ2-3; unclear D gene. The CDR3 covers 16 residues. Trimming left V 1 base short and J 2 bases short, with 13 bases between. Germline loops: CDR1 MNHNS, CDR2 SASEGT. CDR3 DNA: TGTGCCAGCAGTGAAGTAGTTGGCAGGACCACAGATACGCAGTATTTT. It codes for CASSEVVGRTTDTQYF.

This clonotype was observed a few times. DNA of the CDR3: TGTGCCAGCAGCTTAGTAGGGGGATCTTCACCCCTCCACTTT. Translated: CASSLVGGSSPLHF. The chain is built from TRBV13 and TRBJ1-6, with D perhaps matching TRBD1 (6 bases). The CDR3 runs to 14 residues. Trimming removed 1 base at V and 9 bases at J, with 10 bases between. From germline, CDR1 is PRHDT and CDR2 FYEKMQ (reference sequence).

The rearrangement uses TRBV27 and TRBJ2-1; 9 positions agree with TRBD1. The germline CDR1 and CDR2 sequences are MNHEY and SMNVEV (reference sequence). V shed 7 bases and J 7 bases; nucleotides not matched to a gene: 11. This CDR3 comprises 15 residues. CDR3 loop: CASTPGTGLGNEQFF. The CDR3 bases are TGTGCCAGCACCCCCGGGACAGGGTTGGGTAATGAGCAGTTCTTC.

The rearrangement joins TRBV29-1 to TRBJ1-1, with a weak D call TRBD1 (5 bases). Trimming pared 3 bases from V and 4 bases from J, leaving 12 bases between. Germline-derived CDR1 and CDR2 are SQVTM and ANQGSEA. There are 13 residues in the CDR3. The CDR3 loop is CSVDDSYGTEAFF. In DNA form, the CDR3 reads TGCAGCGTTGATGACAGTTATGGCACTGAAGCTTTCTTT.

The chain is built from TRBV7-9 and TRBJ1-2; D gene unclear. Trimming shortened V by 5 bases and J by 10 bases, and 8 bases separated the two germline ends. The CDR3 contains 10 residues. Germline CDR1 is SEHNR and CDR2 is FQNEAQ (reference sequence). The CDR3 region has the DNA TGTGCCAGCAGCACATACGACTACACCTTC. Translated: CASSTYDYTF.

The rearrangement uses TRBV28 and TRBJ2-7; D possibly corresponds to TRBD2 (5 bases). This CDR3 is 13 amino acids long. Germline V gene data show CDR1 as MDHEN and CDR2 as SYDVKM. The V end lost 3 bases, the J end lost 4 bases, and 10 bases lay between the germline ends. Here the CDR3 reads CASSFEEDYEQYF. CDR3 bases: TGTGCCAGCAGTTTCGAGGAGGATTACGAGCAGTACTTC.

This clonotype was observed a few times. V usage is TRBV5-4 and J usage is TRBJ2-7, with D perhaps matching TRBD1 (5 bases). The CDR3 has 14 amino acids. Trimming took 4 bases from V and 1 from J, leaving 12 bases between them. Per germline, CDR1 SGHNT and CDR2 YYREEE (reference sequence). CDR3 nucleotide sequence: TGTGCCAGCAGCACGGACATTACGTCCTACGAGCAGTACTTC. It is translated as CASSTDITSYEQYF.

This clonotype occurred a few times. This chain links TRBV5-1 with TRBJ1-5; TRBD1 matches at 9 bases. In germline, CDR1 is SGHRS, CDR2 YFSETQ. The CDR3 runs 15 residues. V trimming: 4 bases; J trimming: 8 bases; junction bases outside the gene matches: 10. This chain's CDR3 is CASSATGGLGEPQHF. CDR3 sequence (DNA): TGCGCCAGCAGCGCCACAGGGGGCTTGGGGGAGCCCCAGCATTTT.

The rearrangement joins TRBV5-8 to TRBJ2-1; 10 bases match TRBD2. The CDR3 spans 16 residues. V dropped 1 base and J dropped 4; count of bases not matched to a gene: 5. From germline, CDR1 is SGHTS and CDR2 YDEGEE. CDR3 in amino acids: CASSLLAGAFYNEQFF. In DNA, the CDR3 is TGTGCCAGCAGCTTGCTAGCGGGGGCGTTTTACAATGAGCAGTTCTTC.

This clonotype was detected only a few times. The gene calls are TRBV7-9 and TRBJ2-7, with a tentative D call TRBD1 (6 bases). The CDR3 consists of 16 residues. In germline, CDR1 is SEHNR, CDR2 FQNEAQ (reference sequence). Trimming stripped 4 bases from V and 5 bases from J, with 21 bases between. The CDR3 DNA follows: TGTGCCAGCAGCTCCCGACGGGGACACGGTCACCACGAGCAGTACTTC. Amino acids: CASSSRRGHGHHEQYF. Supplemented by reference TRBV7-9 and TRBJ2-7, the full variable domain reads DTGVSQNPRHKITKRGQNVTFRCDPISEHNRLYWYRQTLGQGPEFLTYFQNEAQLEKSRLLSDRFSAERPKGSFSTLEIQRTEQGDSAMYLCASSSRRGHGHHEQYFGPGTRLTVT.

The J gene is TRBJ2-6, the V gene TRBV2; TRBD1 is a possible D gene (6 bases). Germline CDR1 and CDR2: SNHLY and FYNNEI. The ends were cut back, 6 bases at V and 1 base at J, with 10 bases in the middle. The CDR3 consists of 15 residues. The CDR3 loop reads CASSADRSGANVLTF. The CDR3 DNA reads as TGTGCCAGCAGCGCTGACAGGTCTGGGGCCAACGTCCTGACTTTC.

The genes are TRBV20-1 and TRBJ2-1, with 11 bases matching TRBD1. The CDR3 has 16 residues. In germline, CDR1 is DFQATT, CDR2 SNEGSKA (reference sequence). V was pared by 0 bases and J by 2 bases, with 3 bases of the junction left unmatched. The CDR3 DNA reads TGCAGTGCTAGAGAGGGGGACAGGGGGACCTACAATGAGCAGTTCTTC. Its protein is CSAREGDRGTYNEQFF.

This clonotype was picked up a small number of times. The chain recombines TRBV2 with TRBJ2-3, with D perhaps TRBD2 (6 bases). Trimming removed 6 bases at V and 8 bases at J, with 15 bases between. Germline CDR1 and CDR2: SNHLY and FYNNEI. This CDR3 has 13 residues. The CDR3 DNA reads TGTGCCAGCAGGAAGCCCGGGGGTCCTACGCAGTATTTT. Its translation is CASRKPGGPTQYF.

The rearrangement uses TRBV2 and TRBJ2-5, with D possibly matching TRBD2 (5 bases). The J call is in doubt because the DNA end fits TRBJ2-7 better. This CDR3 has 13 amino acids. The V gene's germline CDR1 is SNHLY and CDR2 FYNNEI. The CDR3, as DNA: TGTGCCAGCGCTCCCGGGATCTCCTACGAGCAGTACTTC. Amino acids: CASAPGISYEQYF.

The gene calls are TRBV12-5 and TRBJ2-5, with D tentatively TRBD1 (6 bases). V shed 6 bases and J shed 11 bases, with 19 bases lying between them. This CDR3 spans 13 amino acids. CDR1 is LGHNT and CDR2 is FRNRAP in the germline V gene. The CDR3 sequence: CASGSEGDTPQYF. The CDR3 region has the DNA TGTGCTAGTGGAAGCGAGGGGGATACACCACAGTACTTC.

V gene TRBV6-6 combines with J gene TRBJ1-5, with D maybe TRBD1 (5 bases). The CDR3 is 15 residues long. The germline V gene encodes CDR1 MNHNY and CDR2 SVGAGI (reference sequence). V gave up 5 bases and J gave up 5 bases, with 16 bases separating them. The CDR3 is CASSGTRDSDQPQHF. Here the CDR3 DNA reads TGTGCCAGCAGTGGGACCCGGGACTCGGATCAGCCCCAGCATTTT.

This clonotype was counted between two and nine times. The chain links TRBV2 to TRBJ2-7; D not resolved. This CDR3 region has 13 residues. Trimming took off 4 bases at V and 6 bases at J, with 13 bases between the two ends. The germline gives CDR1 SNHLY, CDR2 FYNNEI. The CDR3 is CASSVVVEGEQYF. In DNA form, the CDR3 reads TGTGCCAGCAGTGTAGTAGTGGAAGGCGAGCAGTACTTC.

This clonotype was seen a handful of times. The chain carries TRBV20-1 and TRBJ2-3; 9 bases agree with TRBD2. V was clipped by 0 bases and J by 0 bases; unmatched bases: 1. Germline CDR1 reads DFQATT; CDR2 reads SNEGSKA (reference sequence). CDR3 length: 15 amino acids. The CDR3 DNA follows: TGCAGTGCTAGAGATAGCGGGGGAAGCACAGATACGCAGTATTTT. Encoded protein: CSARDSGGSTDTQYF.

J is TRBJ2-3 and V is TRBV18; D perhaps matches TRBD2 (5 bases). This CDR3 spans 14 amino acids. Trimming left V 6 bases short and J 14 bases short, with 24 bases between. Germline V gives CDR1 KGHSH, CDR2 LQKENI. Here the CDR3 reads CASSPGWTEGLLYF. The DNA of the CDR3 is TGTGCCAGCTCCCCCGGGTGGACCGAGGGATTGTTGTATTTT.

This clonotype was found a few times. The chain has TRBV5-5 and TRBJ2-5, with 10 bases that match TRBD2. The CDR3 runs 16 residues. Germline lookup yields CDR1 SGHKS and CDR2 YYEKEE (reference sequence). The V and J ends lost 2 bases and 4 bases, in that order; junction bases with no gene match: 8. The CDR3 sequence is CASSLLAGHFGETQYF. DNA for the CDR3: TGTGCCAGCAGCTTACTAGCGGGACATTTCGGAGAGACCCAGTACTTC.

This clonotype turned up a few times. The rearrangement uses TRBV7-2 and TRBJ2-5, with TRBD2 identical over 8 bases. Losses at the gene ends were 5 bases for V and 4 bases for J; bases not matched to a gene: 9. The CDR3 totals 15 residues. Germline V lookup: CDR1 SGHTA, CDR2 FQGNSA. The CDR3 DNA reads TGTGCCAGCAGCCCGGGGGGGCTAGCAATAGAGACCCAGTACTTC. As protein: CASSPGGLAIETQYF.

J is TRBJ2-7 and V is TRBV5-1; 7 bases map to TRBD2. Looked up from germline, CDR1 is SGHRS and CDR2 is YFSETQ. This CDR3 contains 15 residues. Germline trimming cut 4 bases from V and 0 bases from J; bases unmatched to any gene: 7. CDR3 bases: TGCGCCAGCAGCGCGACACTAGCGATCTCCTACGAGCAGTACTTC. This translates into CASSATLAISYEQYF.

This clonotype was seen only once. The chain is built from TRBV7-2 and TRBJ2-2, with 8 bases identical to TRBD2. J was trimmed by 4 bases and V by 3 bases; bases with no gene match: 7. This CDR3 is built from 16 residues. Germline V lookup: CDR1 SGHTA, CDR2 FQGNSA. The CDR3 region has the DNA TGTGCCAGCAGCTTCCCTGTGCTAGCGGGCACCGGGGAGCTGTTTTTT. Protein sequence: CASSFPVLAGTGELFF.